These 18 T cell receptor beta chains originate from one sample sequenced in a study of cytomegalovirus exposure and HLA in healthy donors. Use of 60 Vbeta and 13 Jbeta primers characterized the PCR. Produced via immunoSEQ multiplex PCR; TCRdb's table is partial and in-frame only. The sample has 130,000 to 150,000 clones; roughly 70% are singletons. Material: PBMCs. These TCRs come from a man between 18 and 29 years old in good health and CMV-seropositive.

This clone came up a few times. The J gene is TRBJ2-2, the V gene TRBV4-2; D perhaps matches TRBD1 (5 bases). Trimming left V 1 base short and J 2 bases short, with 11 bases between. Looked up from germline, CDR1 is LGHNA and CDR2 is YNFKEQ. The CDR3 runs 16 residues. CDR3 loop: CASSQVIQDNTGELFF. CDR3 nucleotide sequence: TGTGCCAGCAGCCAAGTCATACAGGATAACACCGGGGAGCTGTTTTTT.

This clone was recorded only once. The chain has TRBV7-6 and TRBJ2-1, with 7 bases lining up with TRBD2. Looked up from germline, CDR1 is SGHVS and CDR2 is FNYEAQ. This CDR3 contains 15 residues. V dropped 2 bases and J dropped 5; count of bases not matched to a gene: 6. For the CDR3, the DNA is TGTGCCAGCAGCTTACACCCGGGGGGTGACAATGAGCAGTTCTTC. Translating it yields CASSLHPGGDNEQFF.

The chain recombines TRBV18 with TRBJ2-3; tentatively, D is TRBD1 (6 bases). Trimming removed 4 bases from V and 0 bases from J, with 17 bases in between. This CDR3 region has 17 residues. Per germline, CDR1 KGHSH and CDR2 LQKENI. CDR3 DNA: TGTGCCAGCTCACAGTTTAGCCAGGGGCCTAGCACAGATACGCAGTATTTT. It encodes CASSQFSQGPSTDTQYF.

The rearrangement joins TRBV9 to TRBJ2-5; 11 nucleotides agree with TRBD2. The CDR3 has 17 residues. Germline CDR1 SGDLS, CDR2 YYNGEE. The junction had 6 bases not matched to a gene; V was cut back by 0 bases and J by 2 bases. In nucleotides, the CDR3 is TGTGCCAGCAGCGTAGCTACAGGGACTAGCGGACAAGAGACCCAGTACTTC. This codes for CASSVATGTSGQETQYF. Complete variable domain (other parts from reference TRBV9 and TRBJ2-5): DSGVTQTPKHLITATGQRVTLRCSPRSGDLSVYWYQQSLDQGLQFLIQYYNGEERAKGNILERFSAQQFPDLHSELNLSSLELGDSALYFCASSVATGTSGQETQYFGPGTRLLVL.

This CDR3 reads CASSLTGNSYEQYF. The DNA of the CDR3 is TGTGCCAGCAGCTTGACAGGGAACTCCTACGAGCAGTACTTC. The chain couples TRBV11-2 to TRBJ2-7, with 7 bases lining up with TRBD1. CDR1 is SGHAT, CDR2 FQNNGV, per germline. This CDR3 region has 14 residues. V gave up 3 bases and J gave up 0 bases; unmatched junction bases: 2.

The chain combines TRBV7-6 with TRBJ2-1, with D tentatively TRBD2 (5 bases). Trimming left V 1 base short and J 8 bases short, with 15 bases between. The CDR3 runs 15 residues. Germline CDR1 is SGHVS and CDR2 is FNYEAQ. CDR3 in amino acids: CASSLVASRLDEQFF. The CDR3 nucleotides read TGTGCCAGCAGCTTAGTGGCTAGCCGTCTTGATGAGCAGTTCTTC.

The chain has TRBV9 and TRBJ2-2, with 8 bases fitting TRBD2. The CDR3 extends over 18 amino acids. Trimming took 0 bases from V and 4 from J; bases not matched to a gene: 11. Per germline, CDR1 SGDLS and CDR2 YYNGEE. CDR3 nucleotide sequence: TGTGCCAGCAGCGTAGATCCAGCGGGAGCTTTGGGCACCGGGGAGCTGTTTTTT. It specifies CASSVDPAGALGTGELFF.

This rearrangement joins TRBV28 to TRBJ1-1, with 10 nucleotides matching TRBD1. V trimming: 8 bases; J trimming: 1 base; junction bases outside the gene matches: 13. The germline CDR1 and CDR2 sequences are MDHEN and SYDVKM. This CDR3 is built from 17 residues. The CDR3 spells CASLQVRDRGSNTEAFF. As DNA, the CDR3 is TGTGCCAGCTTACAAGTCCGGGACAGGGGATCGAACACTGAAGCTTTCTTT. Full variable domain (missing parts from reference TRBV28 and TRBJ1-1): DVKVTQSSRYLVKRTGEKVFLECVQDMDHENMFWYRQDPGLGLRLIYFSYDVKMKEKGDIPEGYSVSREKKERFSLILESASTNQTSMYLCASLQVRDRGSNTEAFFGQGTRLTVV.

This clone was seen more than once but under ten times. In DNA form, the CDR3 reads TGTGCCAGCAGCAATAGACTAGCTGCTGCCGAGCAGTACTTC. This codes for CASSNRLAAAEQYF. The chain is built from TRBV5-6 and TRBJ2-7; 7 nucleotides agree with TRBD2. The J segment lost 6 bases and the V segment lost 4 bases, leaving 10 bases of the junction unmatched. Per germline, CDR1 SGHDT and CDR2 YYEEEE. This CDR3 is 14 amino acids long.

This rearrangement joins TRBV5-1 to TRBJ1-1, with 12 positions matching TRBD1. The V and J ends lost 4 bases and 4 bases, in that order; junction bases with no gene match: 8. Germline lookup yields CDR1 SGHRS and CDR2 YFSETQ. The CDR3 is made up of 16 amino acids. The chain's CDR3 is CASSIGTGGLFTEAFF. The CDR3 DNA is TGCGCCAGCAGCATTGGGACAGGGGGCTTGTTCACTGAAGCTTTCTTT.

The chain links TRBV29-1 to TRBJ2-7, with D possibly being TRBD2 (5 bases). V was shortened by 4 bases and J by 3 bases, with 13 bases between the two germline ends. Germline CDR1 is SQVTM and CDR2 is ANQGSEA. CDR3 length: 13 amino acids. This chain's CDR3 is CSVVSREGYEQYF. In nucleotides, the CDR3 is TGCAGCGTTGTGAGCCGGGAAGGCTACGAGCAGTACTTC.

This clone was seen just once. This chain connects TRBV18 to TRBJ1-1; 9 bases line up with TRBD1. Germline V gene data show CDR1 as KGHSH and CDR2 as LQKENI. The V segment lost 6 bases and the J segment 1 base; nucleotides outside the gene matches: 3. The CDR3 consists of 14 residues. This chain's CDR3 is CASSPGQGNTEAFF. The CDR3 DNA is TGTGCCAGCTCCCCGGGACAGGGGAACACTGAAGCTTTCTTT. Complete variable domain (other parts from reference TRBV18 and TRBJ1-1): NAGVMQNPRHLVRRRGQEARLRCSPMKGHSHVYWYRQLPEEGLKFMVYLQKENIIDESGMPKERFSAEFPKEGPSILRIQQVVRGDSAAYFCASSPGQGNTEAFFGQGTRLTVV.

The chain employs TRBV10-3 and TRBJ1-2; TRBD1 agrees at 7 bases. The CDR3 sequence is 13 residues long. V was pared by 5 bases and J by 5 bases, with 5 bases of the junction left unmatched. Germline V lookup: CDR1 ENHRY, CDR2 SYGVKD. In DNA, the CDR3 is TGTGCCATCAGTTCGGGACAGCCTTATGGCTACACCTTC. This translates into CAISSGQPYGYTF.

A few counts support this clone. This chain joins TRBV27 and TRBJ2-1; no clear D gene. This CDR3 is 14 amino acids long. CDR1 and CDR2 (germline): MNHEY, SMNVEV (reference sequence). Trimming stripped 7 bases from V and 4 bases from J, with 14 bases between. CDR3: CASIPNVGYNEQFF. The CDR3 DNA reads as TGTGCCAGCATCCCAAACGTCGGGTACAATGAGCAGTTCTTC.

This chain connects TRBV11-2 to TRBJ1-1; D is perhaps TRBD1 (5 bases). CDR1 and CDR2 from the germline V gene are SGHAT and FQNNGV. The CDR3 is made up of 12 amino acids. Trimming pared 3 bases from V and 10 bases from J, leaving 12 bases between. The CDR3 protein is CASSFGGLLAFF. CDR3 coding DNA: TGTGCCAGCAGCTTCGGGGGGTTGCTAGCTTTCTTT.

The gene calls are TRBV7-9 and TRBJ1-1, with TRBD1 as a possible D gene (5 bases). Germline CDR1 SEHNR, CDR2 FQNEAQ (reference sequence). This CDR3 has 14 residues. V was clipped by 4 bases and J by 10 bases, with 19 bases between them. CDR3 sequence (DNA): TGTGCCAGCAGCTCTACTTCGGGGGAAGTTGGAGCTTTCTTT. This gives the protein CASSSTSGEVGAFF.

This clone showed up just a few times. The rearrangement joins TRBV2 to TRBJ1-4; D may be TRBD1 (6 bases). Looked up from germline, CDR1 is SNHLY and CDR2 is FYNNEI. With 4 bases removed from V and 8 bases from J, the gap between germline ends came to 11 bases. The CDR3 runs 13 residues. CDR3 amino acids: CASSVNREEKLFF. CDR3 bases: TGTGCCAGCAGTGTGAACAGGGAAGAAAAACTGTTTTTT.

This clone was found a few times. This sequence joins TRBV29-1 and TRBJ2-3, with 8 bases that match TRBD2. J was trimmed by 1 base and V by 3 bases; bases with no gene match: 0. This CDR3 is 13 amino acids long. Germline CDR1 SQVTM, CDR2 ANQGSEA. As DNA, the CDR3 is TGCAGCGTTGAGACTAGCGGCACAGATACGCAGTATTTT. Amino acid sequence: CSVETSGTDTQYF.